This TCR beta chain was recorded in a study of blood T cell repertoires in COVID-19. About the research overall: Sources were T cells, B-cell-depleted T cells, or PBMCs; the material itself was cDNA or gDNA.

The authors' processing: It was from reference gene primer amplification that nucleated cell counts were estimated. Repertoires were generated with immunoSEQ multiplex PCR, while TCRdb's copy carries only in-frame clones and drops some. V, J and clone size were drawn from that table, and D and trimming were deduced from the DNA. The sample consists of 150,000 to 200,000 clones, 70% to 90% of them appearing once. A few counts support this clone. The CDR3 is 14 residues long. CDR1 is SGHRS, CDR2 YFSETQ, per germline. V lost 0 bases and J 4 bases, leaving 8 bases between the germline ends. The TCR originated in a man aged 60 to 69 with acute or convalescent COVID-19. V usage is TRBV5-1 and J usage is TRBJ2-1; D is unclear. Sample: peripheral blood. CDR3: CASSLGAGYNEQFF. CDR3 coding DNA: TGCGCCAGCAGCTTGGGAGCAGGATACAATGAGCAGTTCTTC.